The clone carrying this TCR beta chain was counted only a few times. What it recognizes is unknown. TCRdb used MiXCR to reprocess the reads, holding one entry per CDR3 protein. The repertoire holds about 320,000 distinct CDR3 sequences, with 8% to 10% as singletons. This sample stems from a study of T cell repertoires in cytomegalovirus infection. For the study at large: In public TCR beta signatures, there were indications of both CMV infection and matching HLA type. Regarding the study as a whole: Cumulative frequency (of public TCR beta family members) identified carriers of CMV plus the relevant HLA. Ex vivo responses were dominated by HLA-C-restricted CMV-specific TCR beta clonotypes.

Germline V gene sequence: CDR1 LGHNT, CDR2 FRNRAP. The V segment lost 5 bases and the J segment 6 bases; nucleotides outside the gene matches: 15. The length of the CDR3 is 16 residues. The receptor comes from a human donor in good health (CMV status not recorded). Some clones in this sample may be carry-over from other donors' samples. The rearrangement links TRBV12-5 to TRBJ1-1, with TRBD1 matching over 7 bases. Sequencing was performed on PBMCs. CDR3 bases: TGTGCTAGTGGTCCGATCTTAGGGGGCGCTTTGTCTGAAGCTTTCTTT. It translates to CASGPILGGALSEAFF.